This note documents a single TCR beta chain sequence. Clones were read by immunoSEQ multiplex PCR, and TCRdb kept only the in-frame ones, dropping some. The table shows approximately 2,000,000 clones, with around 93% occurring only once. The germline V and J ends were trimmed by 4 bases and 3 bases, with 14 bases remaining between them. Germline V gene data show CDR1 as SGHTS and CDR2 as YDEGEE. The CDR3 spans 15 residues. CD45RO-negative cells were positively selected for CCR7, leaving out terminally differentiated effector memory CD45RA+ cells. The sample is drawn from a study of shared clonotypes between healthy human individuals. Study-wide context: Per-donor plates numbered three CD4 naive, three CD4 memory, two CD8 naive and one CD8 memory.

The chain joins TRBV5-8 to TRBJ2-1; D uncertain. The receptor's source is a man between 18 and 29 years old in good health. Some clones in this sample may be carry-over from other donors' samples. The material sequenced was naive CD8+ T cells from PBMCs. The DNA of the CDR3 is TGTGCCAGCAGCGCGCGCCCTAGAGTCTACAATGAGCAGTTCTTC. It encodes CASSARPRVYNEQFF. Full variable domain (outside the CDR3, taken from reference TRBV5-8 and TRBJ2-1): EAGVTQSPTHLIKTRGQQATLRCSPISGHTSVYWYQQALGLGLQFLLWYDEGEERNRGNFPPRFSGRQFPNYSSELNVNALELEDSALYLCASSARPRVYNEQFFGPGTRLTVL.